Sequencing of this T cell receptor beta chain was carried out in a study of T cell changes during pregnancy in multiple sclerosis. The protocol was immunoSEQ multiplex PCR, while the TCRdb copy is restricted to in-frame clones and leaves out a portion. The sample gives approximately 82,000 clones, around nine tenths of which show up once; less than 0.6% is in the top ten. This CDR3 comprises 12 residues. The germline gives CDR1 SGHTA, CDR2 FQGNSA. Trimming removed 1 base at V and 2 bases at J, with 3 bases between. The source is a female donor with multiple sclerosis, enrolled in a pregnancy study. The input for sequencing was CD4+ T cells from peripheral blood mononuclear cells, taken in the second trimester of pregnancy. The V call is TRBV7-2, the J call TRBJ2-7; D is unclear. The CDR3 nucleotides are TGTGCCAGCAGCTTAGTTACCTACGAGCAGTACTTC. Translating gives CASSLVTYEQYF. The whole variable domain, filled in from reference TRBV7-2 and TRBJ2-7, reads GAGVSQSPSNKVTEKGKDVELRCDPISGHTALYWYRQSLGQGLEFLIYFQGNSAPDKSGLPSDRFSAERTGGSVSTLTIQRTQQEDSAVYLCASSLVTYEQYFGPGTRLTVT.